Each of the 28 T cell receptor beta chains below was sequenced from the same sample in a study of T cell clonality in common variable immunodeficiency. Sequencing used immunoSEQ multiplex PCR; TCRdb keeps in-frame clones, though not all of them. Recorded here are around 47,000 clones, with no singletons, and the ten leading clones hold 2% to 2.5%. The sequencing input was peripheral blood mononuclear cells. Receptors originate from a person aged 18-69 years in good health.

This clone was counted ten times or more. The read falls 3 residues short of the CDR3 end, and the missing part is taken from the germline J gene. The chain uses TRBV12-3 or TRBV12-4 and TRBJ2-1; 11 bases line up with TRBD2. This CDR3 is 15 amino acids long. V shed 3 bases and J 6 bases; nucleotides not matched to a gene: 4. CDR3 in amino acids: CASSLGLAVFNEQFF. CDR3 DNA (partial): TGTGCCAGCAGTTTGGGACTAGCGGTTTTCAATGAG.

This clone was counted at least ten times. Read data end 3 residues before the CDR3 end; the end is taken from the germline J gene. The rearrangement joins TRBV30 to TRBJ1-1, with D tentatively TRBD1 (5 bases). There are 11 residues in the CDR3. The germline gives CDR1 GTSNPN, CDR2 SVGIG (reference sequence). CDR3 loop: CAWEVAKGAFF. The covered CDR3 bases are TGTGCCTGGGAGGTAGCAAAGGGG.

This clone was detected many times. The CDR3 end falls 3 residues outside the read, so it is completed with the germline J gene. The chain recombines TRBV28 with TRBJ2-7; D might be TRBD2 (5 bases). Germline CDR1 is MDHEN and CDR2 is SYDVKM. The CDR3 totals 14 residues. V lost 7 bases to trimming and J lost 2 bases, with 15 bases between them. Incomplete CDR3 DNA: TGTGCCAGCAACCCCCAGCGGCCGCCCTACGAG. It specifies CASNPQRPPYE. The full CDR3 is CASNPQRPPYEQYF.

This clone was seen ten or more times. From the germline J gene comes the end of the CDR3, since the read stops 3 residues before it. The rearrangement joins TRBV30 to TRBJ2-2, with D possibly TRBD2 on 5 matching bases. The CDR3 is 14 amino acids. Germline V gene sequence: CDR1 GTSNPN, CDR2 SVGIG (reference sequence). Trimming removed 1 base from V and 0 bases from J, with 6 bases in between. The covered CDR3 bases are TGTGCCTGGAGTGGACTACCGAACACCGGGGAG. Translated, it gives CAWSGLPNTGE. The whole CDR3 reads CAWSGLPNTGELFF.

This clone was detected many times. Read sequence stops 3 residues before the CDR3 end, and the germline J gene provides the missing end. This chain joins TRBV9 and TRBJ2-5; possibly TRBD1 for D (5 bases). Between the trimmed V and J ends, which lost 7 bases and 4 bases, there was a span of 17 bases. Germline CDR1 and CDR2: SGDLS and YYNGEE. The CDR3 has 14 residues. The CDR3 protein is CASGFEGAPETQYF. CDR3 DNA, as far as it was read: TGTGCCAGCGGTTTTGAAGGGGCGCCAGAGACC.

This clone was recorded at least ten times. The read ends 3 residues shy of where the CDR3 ends; the end is completed using the germline J gene. The chain joins TRBV7-3 to TRBJ2-2; no clear D. Germline V lookup: CDR1 SGHTA, CDR2 FQGTGA. This CDR3 contains 15 residues. The V gene lost 4 bases and the J gene lost 1 base, with 10 bases spanning the gap. The sequenced CDR3 bases are TGTGCCAGCAGCTCAGTAGCACTGAACACCGGGGAG. It translates to CASSSVALNTGE. The whole CDR3 sequence reads CASSSVALNTGELFF.

In this sample, this clone turned up many times. The sequence runs out 3 residues before the end of the CDR3; the remainder is reconstructed from the germline J gene. The chain couples TRBV5-4 to TRBJ2-7; no clear D. The CDR3 covers 12 residues. V shed 3 bases and J shed 1 base, with 5 bases lying between them. From germline, CDR1 is SGHNT and CDR2 YYREEE (reference sequence). The part of the CDR3 DNA that was read is TGTGCCAGCAGCTCATTTTCCTACGAG. It specifies CASSSFSYE. The CDR3 in its entirety is CASSSFSYEQYF.

Turning to this clone: The read ends 3 residues before the CDR3 terminus; that terminus is restored from the germline J gene. The chain joins TRBV19 to TRBJ2-7; tentative D call: TRBD1 (6 bases). The CDR3 contains 15 residues. V was pared by 5 bases and J by 0 bases, with 14 bases between. Germline lookup yields CDR1 LNHDA and CDR2 SQIVND (reference sequence). The CDR3 bases that were read are TGTGCCAGTAGTGCCCCCGGGACAATCTCCTACGAG. As protein: CASSAPGTISYE. The whole CDR3 reads CASSAPGTISYEQYF. The complete variable domain, with remaining parts taken from reference TRBV19 and TRBJ2-7, reads DGGITQSPKYLFRKEGQNVTLSCEQNLNHDAMYWYRQDPGQGLRLIYYSQIVNDFQKGDIAEGYSVSREKKESFPLTVTSAQKNPTAFYLCASSAPGTISYEQYFGPGTRLTVT.

This clone was counted ten times or more. Read sequence stops 3 residues before the CDR3 end, and the germline J gene provides the missing end. The V call is TRBV28, the J call TRBJ2-2; a weak D match, TRBD2 (6 bases). Germline CDR1 and CDR2: MDHEN and SYDVKM. With 5 bases removed from V and 4 bases from J, the gap between germline ends came to 11 bases. The CDR3 extends over 14 amino acids. Partial CDR3 DNA: TGTGCCAGCAGTCCCAATAGCGGCACCGGGGAG. As protein: CASSPNSGTGE. The whole CDR3 sequence is CASSPNSGTGELFF.

This clone was observed many times. The CDR3 end is not reached by the read, which stops 3 residues before it; the germline J gene fills it in. The chain recombines TRBV5-6 with TRBJ1-1, with TRBD1 as a possible D gene (5 bases). The length of the CDR3 is 15 residues. CDR1 SGHDT and CDR2 YYEEEE come from the germline V gene. The ends were cut back, 1 base at V and 4 bases at J, with 14 bases in the middle. CDR3 DNA (partial): TGTGCCAGCAGCTTGTATCAGGGCACAACCACTGAA. It is translated as CASSLYQGTTTE. The full CDR3 reads CASSLYQGTTTEAFF.

Only a few counts were recorded for this clone. The CDR3 end lies 3 residues beyond the end of the read and is filled in from the germline J gene. J is TRBJ2-5 and V is TRBV5-1, with 8 bases lining up with TRBD2. The CDR3 totals 15 residues. V dropped 4 bases and J dropped 1; count of bases not matched to a gene: 6. Germline V gene sequence: CDR1 SGHRS, CDR2 YFSETQ. Incomplete CDR3 DNA: TGCGCCAGCAGCCGGAGCGGGGGTATCCAAGAGACC. Protein: CASSRSGGIQET. The CDR3 in full is CASSRSGGIQETQYF.

This clone appeared many times. The CDR3 extends 3 residues past the end of the read, so its final part is completed from the germline J gene. J is TRBJ1-2 and V is TRBV20-1; no firm D call. Germline CDR1 DFQATT, CDR2 SNEGSKA (reference sequence). The CDR3 length is 12 residues. V lost 7 bases and J lost 4, with 13 bases in between. CDR3 DNA (partial): TGCAGTGGGGCGGGGATTCCCTATGGC. This sequence encodes CSGAGIPYG. The entire CDR3 sequence reads CSGAGIPYGYTF.

Regarding this clone: A read error may produce the germline difference seen at one junction end. The read finishes 3 residues shy of the CDR3 end, and the germline J gene is used to complete it. This chain connects TRBV7-9 to TRBJ1-1; unclear D gene. The germline V gene encodes CDR1 SEHNR and CDR2 FQNEAQ (reference sequence). The CDR3 is 11 amino acids. The covered CDR3 bases are TGTTCCAGCCAAGGGTACTCTGAA. Its translation is CSSQGYSE. The CDR3 as a whole reads CSSQGYSEAFF.

For this clone: The DNA ends 3 residues before the CDR3 does, and the rest of the CDR3 is filled in from the germline J gene. This chain joins TRBV30 and TRBJ2-7; TRBD2 matches 13 bases. This CDR3 has 15 amino acids. From germline, CDR1 is GTSNPN and CDR2 SVGIG (reference sequence). Losses at the gene ends were 2 bases for V and 6 bases for J; bases not matched to a gene: 7. The covered CDR3 bases are TGTGCCTGGAGTACCCCGGGACTAGCGGGGCCCGAG. It specifies CAWSTPGLAGPE. In full, the CDR3 reads CAWSTPGLAGPEQYF.

Ten or more counts support this clone. The CDR3 end is not reached by the read, which stops 3 residues before it; the germline J gene fills it in. The chain joins TRBV5-1 to TRBJ2-3; 8 bases are shared with TRBD1. This CDR3 has 14 residues. The germline gives CDR1 SGHRS, CDR2 YFSETQ. Trimming removed 4 bases from V and 5 bases from J; junction bases left unmatched: 6. CDR3 region: CASSTRQGRDTQYF. CDR3 DNA (partial): TGCGCCAGCAGCACCCGACAGGGGCGAGATACG. The entire variable domain, with the rest obtained from reference TRBV5-1 and TRBJ2-3, is as follows: KAGVTQTPRYLIKTRGQQVTLSCSPISGHRSVSWYQQTPGQGLQFLFEYFSETQRNKGNFPGRFSGRQFSNSRSEMNVSTLELGDSALYLCASSTRQGRDTQYFGPGTRLTVL.

This clone was observed a handful of times. An end of the junction differs from the germline gene, which may be a read error. With the read ending 3 residues before the CDR3 end, the germline J gene is used to fill in that end. The rearrangement uses TRBV6-2 or TRBV6-3 and TRBJ1-2, with D tentatively TRBD1 (5 bases). The CDR3 is 16 amino acids. The germline V gene encodes CDR1 MNHEY and CDR2 SVGEGT. The CDR3 sequence is CAGSYSSFWTRYGYTF. The sequenced CDR3 bases are TGTGCCGGCAGTTACTCCTCTTTCTGGACACGCTATGGC.

This clone was observed at least ten times. With the read ending 3 residues before the CDR3 end, the germline J gene is used to fill in that end. The V call is TRBV19, the J call TRBJ2-1; a possible D gene is TRBD2 (5 bases). Deletions cut 4 bases from V and 3 bases from J, with 10 bases between. The CDR3 has 14 amino acids. Per the germline V gene, CDR1 is LNHDA and CDR2 is SQIVND (reference sequence). The part of the CDR3 DNA that was read is TGTGCCAGTAGTACGAAGGCGGGCTACAATGAG. Translation: CASSTKAGYNE. The entire CDR3 protein is CASSTKAGYNEQFF.

The table lists this clone with many counts. The read is 3 residues too short to cover the CDR3 end, so that end is filled in from the germline J gene. The chain couples TRBV20-1 to TRBJ1-5; 7 bases are shared with TRBD1. The germline V gene has CDR1 DFQATT and CDR2 SNEGSKA (reference sequence). V lost 3 bases to trimming and J lost 3 bases; unmatched junction nucleotides: 2. The CDR3 is 13 residues long. Incomplete CDR3 DNA: TGCAGTGCTAGGACAGGGACCAATCAGCCC. Translating it yields CSARTGTNQP. The whole CDR3 protein is CSARTGTNQPQHF.

In its sample, this clone was seen many times. The sequenced fragment ends 3 residues before the CDR3 boundary, so the rest is inferred from the germline J gene. The V gene is TRBV12-3 or TRBV12-4, the J gene TRBJ2-7, with 9 bases lining up with TRBD1. The J segment lost 5 bases and the V segment lost 10 bases, leaving 6 bases of the junction unmatched. This CDR3 has 12 residues. The CDR3 loop reads CATHRGPHEQYF. The sequenced part of the CDR3 DNA is TGTGCCACTCACAGGGGGCCCCACGAG.

This clone was detected a few times. Sequencing ends 3 residues short of the CDR3 end; the germline J gene provides the rest. The chain joins TRBV11-2 to TRBJ2-7, with D tentatively TRBD2 (6 bases). Germline CDR1 SGHAT, CDR2 FQNNGV. Trimming removed 2 bases from V and 3 bases from J, with 14 bases in between. The CDR3 loop spans 15 amino acids. This CDR3 reads CASSLYGGESYEQYF. CDR3 DNA, as far as it was read: TGTGCCAGCAGCTTATACGGAGGGGAAAGCTACGAG.

Of note for this clone: The missing CDR3 end, 3 residues past where the read stops, is filled in from the germline J gene. The same CDR3 can be traced to other DNA sequences in this sample. This chain connects TRBV29-1 to TRBJ2-5; TRBD1 aligns across 9 bases. The germline CDR1 and CDR2 sequences are SQVTM and ANQGSEA. The CDR3 runs to 11 residues. The junction had 4 bases not matched to a gene; V was cut back by 7 bases and J by 7 bases. Partial CDR3 DNA: TGCAGCGCCGACAGGGGGGGGACC. It translates to CSADRGGT. The whole CDR3 protein reads CSADRGGTQYF.

This clone has a count of ten or more. The CDR3 end falls 3 residues outside the read, so it is completed with the germline J gene. The rearrangement links TRBV2 to TRBJ1-5; no firm D call. This CDR3 spans 11 amino acids. Germline CDR1 SNHLY, CDR2 FYNNEI. CDR3 bases read: TGTGCCAGCAGTGAAGAGGGCCCC. This encodes CASSEEGP. The CDR3 as a whole reads CASSEEGPQHF.

This clone was counted ten times or more. With the read ending 3 residues before the CDR3 end, the germline J gene is used to fill in that end. This rearrangement joins TRBV30 to TRBJ1-6, with a possible D match to TRBD1 (5 bases). The CDR3 totals 14 residues. V gave up 0 bases and J gave up 11 bases, with 14 bases separating them. CDR1 and CDR2 from the germline V gene are GTSNPN and SVGIG (reference sequence). CDR3 amino acids: CAWSVRQGTPPLHF. The sequenced part of the CDR3 DNA is TGTGCCTGGAGTGTACGGCAGGGAACGCCACCC.

This clone appeared many times. Coverage ceases 3 residues before the CDR3 finishes, and the germline J gene fills in the end. J is TRBJ1-2 and V is TRBV6-2 or TRBV6-3; TRBD1 agrees at 11 bases. J was trimmed by 6 bases and V by 6 bases; bases with no gene match: 6. This CDR3 is 14 amino acids long. Germline V CDR1 and CDR2: MNHEY, SVGEGT. CDR3 protein: CASRRTGGIDGYTF. Incomplete CDR3 DNA: TGTGCCAGCAGGAGGACAGGGGGCATCGATGGC.

This clone was counted ten times or more. The CDR3 here is CAWSYGQTNEKLFF. The covered CDR3 bases are TGTGCCTGGAGTTACGGACAGACAAATGAAAAA. The chain has TRBV30 and TRBJ1-4; TRBD1 might be the D (6 bases). The read ends 3 residues early relative to the CDR3; the germline J gene fills the gap. The germline V gene has CDR1 GTSNPN and CDR2 SVGIG (reference sequence). This CDR3 spans 14 amino acids. Trimming removed 2 bases from V and 5 bases from J, with 12 bases in between. The full variable domain, with the rest looked up from reference TRBV30 and TRBJ1-4, is SQTIHQWPATLVQPVGSPLSLECTVEGTSNPNLYWYRQAAGRGLQLLFYSVGIGQISSEVPQNLSASRPQDRQFILSSKKLLLSDSGFYLCAWSYGQTNEKLFFGSGTQLSVL.

The sample holds many counts of this clone. The sequence runs out 3 residues before the end of the CDR3; the remainder is reconstructed from the germline J gene. J is TRBJ2-7 and V is TRBV18, with TRBD2 matching 11 bases. Per germline, CDR1 KGHSH and CDR2 LQKENI. The CDR3 loop spans 15 amino acids. Trimming at V came to 2 bases and at J to 3 bases, leaving 3 bases not matched to a gene. The sequenced CDR3 bases are TGTGCCAGCTCACCAGTACTAGCGGGAGTCTACGAG. Translating gives CASSPVLAGVYE. The entire CDR3 is CASSPVLAGVYEQYF.

Ten or more counts support this clone. The missing CDR3 end, 3 residues past where the read stops, is filled in from the germline J gene. The rearrangement links TRBV30 to TRBJ2-7; D gene unclear. The CDR3 length is 11 residues. V was pared by 5 bases and J by 3 bases, with 8 bases between. CDR1 and CDR2 (germline): GTSNPN, SVGIG (reference sequence). The CDR3 region is CAWSSYYEQYF. CDR3 bases read: TGTGCCTGGTCCAGTTACTACGAG.

This clone was detected only a few times. A read error may account for a junction end that differs from germline. The DNA ends 3 residues before the CDR3 does, and the rest of the CDR3 is filled in from the germline J gene. In the same sample, other DNA sequences code for this CDR3. This chain joins TRBV18 and TRBJ1-3; D gene ambiguous. Germline V gene data show CDR1 as KGHSH and CDR2 as LQKENI. CDR3 length: 15 amino acids. The CDR3 region is CASSQEGLPGNTIYF. CDR3 DNA (partial): TGTGCCAGCTCGCAGGAGGGTCTTCCCGGAAACACG.